The rows below give T cell receptor beta chains drawn from one sample of a study of T cell changes during pregnancy in multiple sclerosis. Here immunoSEQ multiplex PCR was the method, and the copy in TCRdb shows in-frame clones only, minus some. The sample has 20,000 to 25,000 clones, around nine tenths seen once. The material sequenced was CD8+ T cells from peripheral blood mononuclear cells, taken in the first trimester of pregnancy. Receptors originate from a female donor with multiple sclerosis, enrolled in a pregnancy study. The CDR3 runs from the conserved cysteine through the conserved F or W. Fields, in order: V gene, clone size, CDR3 protein. Only some rows state a clone size, as once, few, many or a class for expanded clones.

v_gene: TRBV7-7
abundance: .
CDR3aa: CASSLGQDNSYEQYF

v_gene: TRBV29-1
abundance: .
CDR3aa: CSVEIQGHPGDTQYF

v_gene: TRBV4-2
abundance: .
CDR3aa: CASSHTGTLSGNTIYF

v_gene: TRBV7-9
abundance: .
CDR3aa: CASSRPPGQLNGYTF

v_gene: TRBV30
abundance: .
CDR3aa: CALETSEARPRMDEQFF

v_gene: TRBV11-2
abundance: .
CDR3aa: CASLAQSPYEGYTF

v_gene: TRBV29-1
abundance: once
CDR3aa: CSVPRQGGNEQYF

v_gene: TRBV27
abundance: medium-sized
CDR3aa: CASSARQGAWETQYF

v_gene: TRBV11-2
abundance: .
CDR3aa: CASSFGTGGTYEQYF

v_gene: TRBV5-4
abundance: .
CDR3aa: CASSQVVDSNYEQYF

v_gene: TRBV28
abundance: .
CDR3aa: CASSLLNSGIGEQYF

v_gene: TRBV9
abundance: once
CDR3aa: CASSVRGKVTDTQYF

v_gene: TRBV4-2
abundance: .
CDR3aa: CASSVGDSYEQYF

v_gene: TRBV19
abundance: .
CDR3aa: CASSTPGGTQYF

v_gene: TRBV7-9
abundance: once
CDR3aa: CASSPDTYEQYF

v_gene: TRBV4-3
abundance: .
CDR3aa: CASSQLRDSEQFF

v_gene: TRBV13
abundance: .
CDR3aa: CASSLDGGISSYEQYF

v_gene: TRBV9
abundance: .
CDR3aa: CASSVGQGAYEQYF

v_gene: TRBV28
abundance: .
CDR3aa: CASSFQLAGFTDTQYF

v_gene: TRBV18
abundance: .
CDR3aa: CASSPPVSGRTGELFF

v_gene: TRBV9
abundance: .
CDR3aa: CASSGWRESPGDEQFF

v_gene: TRBV27
abundance: .
CDR3aa: CASSLDGSEGYEQYF

v_gene: TRBV2
abundance: .
CDR3aa: CAKASGSSETQYF

v_gene: TRBV5-1
abundance: .
CDR3aa: CASSLATNSGNTEAFF

v_gene: TRBV7-2
abundance: .
CDR3aa: CASSPHFEAYEQYF

v_gene: TRBV27
abundance: .
CDR3aa: CASRLAGLAGTYEQYF